The next 6 T cell receptor beta chains were all read from a single sample in a study of cytomegalovirus exposure and HLA in healthy donors (dated by TCRdb to about 2017). Library preparation was by the immunoSEQ multiplex PCR assay. For the multiplex PCR, a mixture combining 60 forward primers for TCR Vbeta segments and 13 reverse primers for TCR Jbeta segments was used. TCRdb stores this immuneACCESS table with in-frame sequences only. Part of the clones is absent; in the studies checked, under half of the shortfall reflects unresolved V genes, and no reason is known for the rest. This sample comprises approximately 90,000 clones, over 75% of them detected only once. Over 2% of the sample goes to the ten largest clones. Sequences were obtained from PBMCs. The origin of the receptors is a boy aged 5-17 years in good health and CMV-seronegative.

The chain carries TRBV6-6 and TRBJ1-1, with TRBD1 matching over 9 bases. After removal of 10 bases from V and 4 bases from J, the junction contained 7 bases not matched to a gene. CDR1 and CDR2 from the germline V gene are MNHNY and SVGAGI (reference sequence). This CDR3 region has 13 residues. The DNA of the CDR3 is TGTGCCACCTGGACAGGGGAGGGCACTGAAGCTTTCTTT. It encodes CATWTGEGTEAFF.

This chain links TRBV5-4 with TRBJ2-7, with D perhaps matching TRBD1 (7 bases). Germline CDR1 is SGHNT and CDR2 is YYREEE (reference sequence). This CDR3 has 16 amino acids. Between the trimmed V and J ends, which lost 1 base and 4 bases, there was a span of 18 bases. Here the CDR3 DNA reads TGTGCCAGCAGCTTGCCTGACAGGGAGGCTGGTTACGAGCAGTACTTC. Protein: CASSLPDREAGYEQYF. The variable domain in full, with the rest retrieved from reference TRBV5-4 and TRBJ2-7, is ETGVTQSPTHLIKTRGQQVTLRCSSQSGHNTVSWYQQALGQGPQFIFQYYREEENGRGNFPPRFSGLQFPNYSSELNVNALELDDSALYLCASSLPDREAGYEQYFGPGTRLTVT.

The table lists this clone with a count of one. The J gene is TRBJ2-5, the V gene TRBV6-4, with a tentative D call TRBD2 (5 bases). This CDR3 comprises 14 residues. Germline loops: CDR1 MRHNA, CDR2 SNTAGT. V was trimmed by 3 bases and J by 3 bases, leaving 11 bases between them. The CDR3 nucleotides read TGTGCCAGCAGTGATCCAGCGGAGGAAGAGACCCAGTACTTC. Translation: CASSDPAEEETQYF.

The rearrangement links TRBV7-8 to TRBJ1-1; unclear D gene. V lost 4 bases, J lost 7 bases, and 7 bases lay in between. There are 11 residues in the CDR3. Germline V lookup: CDR1 SGHVS, CDR2 FQNEAQ. As DNA, the CDR3 is TGTGCCAGCAGCTCCTCAGTTGAAGCTTTCTTT. This sequence encodes CASSSSVEAFF.

The CDR3 is CASSVFSIRDRGNTEAFF. CDR3 nucleotide sequence: TGTGCCAGCAGCGTATTTTCTATCCGGGACAGGGGGAACACTGAAGCTTTCTTT. V is TRBV11-2 and J is TRBJ1-1; 10 bases align to TRBD1. The germline gives CDR1 SGHAT, CDR2 FQNNGV. The CDR3 sequence is 18 residues long. The junction had 13 bases not matched to a gene; V was cut back by 5 bases and J by 1 base.

The chain is built from TRBV9 and TRBJ2-1; D remains unclear. CDR1 and CDR2 from the germline V gene are SGDLS and YYNGEE. This CDR3 spans 14 amino acids. Trimming removed 4 bases at V and 6 bases at J, with 14 bases between. CDR3 region: CASSTRHSPNEQFF. CDR3 DNA: TGTGCCAGCAGCACACGACATTCCCCCAATGAGCAGTTCTTC. The variable domain in full, completed from reference TRBV9 and TRBJ2-1, reads DSGVTQTPKHLITATGQRVTLRCSPRSGDLSVYWYQQSLDQGLQFLIQYYNGEERAKGNILERFSAQQFPDLHSELNLSSLELGDSALYFCASSTRHSPNEQFFGPGTRLTVL.